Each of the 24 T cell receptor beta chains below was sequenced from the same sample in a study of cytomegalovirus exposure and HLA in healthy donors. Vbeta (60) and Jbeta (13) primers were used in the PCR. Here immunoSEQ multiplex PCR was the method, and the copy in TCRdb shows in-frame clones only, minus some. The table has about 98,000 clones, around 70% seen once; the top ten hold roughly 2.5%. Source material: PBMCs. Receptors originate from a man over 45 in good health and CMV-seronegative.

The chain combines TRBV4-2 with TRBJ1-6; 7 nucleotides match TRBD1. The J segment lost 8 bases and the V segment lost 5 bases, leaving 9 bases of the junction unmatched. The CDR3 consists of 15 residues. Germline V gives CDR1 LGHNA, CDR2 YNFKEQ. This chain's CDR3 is CASSDNTGDHSPLHF. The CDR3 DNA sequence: TGTGCCAGCAGCGACAATACAGGGGATCATTCACCCCTCCACTTT.

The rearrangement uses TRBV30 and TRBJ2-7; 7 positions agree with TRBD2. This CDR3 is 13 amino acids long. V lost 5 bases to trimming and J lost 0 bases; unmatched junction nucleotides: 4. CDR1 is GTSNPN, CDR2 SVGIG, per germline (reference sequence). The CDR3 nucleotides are TGTGCCTGGGGAAGCGGGAACTCCTACGAGCAGTACTTC. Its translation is CAWGSGNSYEQYF.

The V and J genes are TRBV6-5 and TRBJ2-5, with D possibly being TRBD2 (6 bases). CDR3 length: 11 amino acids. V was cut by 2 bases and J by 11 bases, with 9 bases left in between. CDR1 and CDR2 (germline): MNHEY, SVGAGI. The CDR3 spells CASSYGREQYF. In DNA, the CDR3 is TGTGCCAGCAGTTACGGACGGGAGCAGTACTTC.

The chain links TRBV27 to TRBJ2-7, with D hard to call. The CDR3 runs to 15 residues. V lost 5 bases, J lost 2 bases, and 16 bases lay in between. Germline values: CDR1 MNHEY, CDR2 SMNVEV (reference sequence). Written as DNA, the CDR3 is TGTGCCAGCAGTCCACCCGGAGTACTCCCCTACGAGCAGTACTTC. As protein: CASSPPGVLPYEQYF.

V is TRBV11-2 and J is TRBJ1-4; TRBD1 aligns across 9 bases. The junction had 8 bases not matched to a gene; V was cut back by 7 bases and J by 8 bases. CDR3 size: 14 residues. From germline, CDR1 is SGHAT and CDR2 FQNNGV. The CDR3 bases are TGTGCCAGCACCTACAGGGGGCGAGGCGAAAAACTGTTTTTT. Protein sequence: CASTYRGRGEKLFF.

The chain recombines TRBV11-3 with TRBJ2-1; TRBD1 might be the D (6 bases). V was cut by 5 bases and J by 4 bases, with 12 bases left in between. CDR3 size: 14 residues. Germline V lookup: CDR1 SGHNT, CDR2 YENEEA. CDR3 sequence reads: CASSPRGSYNEQFF. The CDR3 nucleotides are TGTGCCAGCAGCCCCAGGGGTTCATACAATGAGCAGTTCTTC.

The CDR3 DNA follows: TGTGCCAGCAGATCACAGTCAACTAATGAAAAACTGTTTTTT. This translates into CASRSQSTNEKLFF. The J gene is TRBJ1-4, the V gene TRBV6-6, with D hard to call. CDR3 length: 14 amino acids. Trimming removed 6 bases from V and 0 bases from J, with 8 bases in between. CDR1 is MNHNY and CDR2 is SVGAGI in the germline V gene (reference sequence).

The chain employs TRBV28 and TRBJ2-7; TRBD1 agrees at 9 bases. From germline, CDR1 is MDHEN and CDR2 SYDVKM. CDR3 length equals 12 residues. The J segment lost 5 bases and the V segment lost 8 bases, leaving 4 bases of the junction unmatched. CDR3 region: CASSRDRDEQYF. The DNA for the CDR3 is TGTGCCAGCTCCCGGGACAGGGACGAGCAGTACTTC.

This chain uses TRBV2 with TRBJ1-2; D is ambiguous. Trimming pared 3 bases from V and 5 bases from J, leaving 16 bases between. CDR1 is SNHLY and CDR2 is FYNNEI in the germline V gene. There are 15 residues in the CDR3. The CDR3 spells CASSDNGGSWYGYTF. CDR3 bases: TGTGCCAGCAGTGACAACGGCGGGTCTTGGTATGGCTACACCTTC.

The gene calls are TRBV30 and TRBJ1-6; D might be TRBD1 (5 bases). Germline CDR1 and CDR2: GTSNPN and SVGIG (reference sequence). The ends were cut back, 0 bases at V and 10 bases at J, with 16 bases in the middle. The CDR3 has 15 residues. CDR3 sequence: CAWSVEGWGGSPLHF. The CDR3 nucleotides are TGTGCCTGGAGTGTAGAGGGGTGGGGAGGATCACCCCTCCACTTT. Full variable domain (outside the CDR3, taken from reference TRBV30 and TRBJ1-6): SQTIHQWPATLVQPVGSPLSLECTVEGTSNPNLYWYRQAAGRGLQLLFYSVGIGQISSEVPQNLSASRPQDRQFILSSKKLLLSDSGFYLCAWSVEGWGGSPLHFGNGTRLTVT.

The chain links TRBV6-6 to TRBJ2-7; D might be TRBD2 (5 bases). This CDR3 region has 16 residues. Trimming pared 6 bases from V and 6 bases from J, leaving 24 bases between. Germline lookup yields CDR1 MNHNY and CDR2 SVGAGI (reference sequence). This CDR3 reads CASRIFPDPRGGEQYF. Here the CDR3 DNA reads TGTGCCAGCAGAATATTTCCGGACCCCCGAGGAGGCGAGCAGTACTTC.

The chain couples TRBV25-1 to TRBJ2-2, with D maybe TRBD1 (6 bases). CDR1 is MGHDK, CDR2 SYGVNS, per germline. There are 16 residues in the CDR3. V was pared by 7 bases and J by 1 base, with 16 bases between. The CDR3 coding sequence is TGTGCCAGCACTTTGACCAGGGGACAGAACACCGGGGAGCTGTTTTTT. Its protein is CASTLTRGQNTGELFF. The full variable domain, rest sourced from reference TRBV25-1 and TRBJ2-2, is EADIYQTPRYLVIGTGKKITLECSQTMGHDKMYWYQQDPGMELHLIHYSYGVNSTEKGDLSSESTVSRIRTEHFPLTLESARPSHTSQYLCASTLTRGQNTGELFFGEGSRLTVL.

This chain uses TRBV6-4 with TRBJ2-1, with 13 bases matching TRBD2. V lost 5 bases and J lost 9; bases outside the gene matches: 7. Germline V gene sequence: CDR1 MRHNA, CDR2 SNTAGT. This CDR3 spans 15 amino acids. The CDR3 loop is CASSPGTSGKGEQFF. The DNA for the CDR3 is TGTGCCAGCAGTCCCGGGACTAGCGGGAAGGGTGAGCAGTTCTTC.

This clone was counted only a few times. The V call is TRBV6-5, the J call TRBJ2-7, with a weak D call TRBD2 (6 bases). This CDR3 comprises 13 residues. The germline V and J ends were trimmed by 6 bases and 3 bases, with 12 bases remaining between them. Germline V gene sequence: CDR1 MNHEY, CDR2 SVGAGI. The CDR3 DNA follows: TGTGCCAGCAGACCCGGACTAATCTACGAGCAGTACTTC. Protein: CASRPGLIYEQYF.

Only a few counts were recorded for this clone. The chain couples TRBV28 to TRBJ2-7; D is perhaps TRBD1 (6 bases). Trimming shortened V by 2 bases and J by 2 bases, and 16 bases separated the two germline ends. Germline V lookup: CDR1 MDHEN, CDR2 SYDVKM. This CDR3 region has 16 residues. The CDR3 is CASSLGVTGLAYEQYF. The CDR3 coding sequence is TGTGCCAGCAGTTTAGGGGTAACAGGGTTGGCCTACGAGCAGTACTTC.

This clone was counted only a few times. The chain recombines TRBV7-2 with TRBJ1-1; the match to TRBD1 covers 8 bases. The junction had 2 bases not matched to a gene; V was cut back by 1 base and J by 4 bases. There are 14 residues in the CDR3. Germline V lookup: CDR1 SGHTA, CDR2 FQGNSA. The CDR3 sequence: CASSLGQGITEAFF. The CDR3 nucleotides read TGTGCCAGCAGCTTAGGACAGGGGATCACTGAAGCTTTCTTT.

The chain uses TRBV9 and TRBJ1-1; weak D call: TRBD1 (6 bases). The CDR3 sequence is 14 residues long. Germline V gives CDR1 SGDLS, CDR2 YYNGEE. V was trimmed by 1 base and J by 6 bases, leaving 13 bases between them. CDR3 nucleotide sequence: TGTGCCAGCAGCGTACAACAGGGCTTGTCTGAAGCTTTCTTT. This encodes CASSVQQGLSEAFF.

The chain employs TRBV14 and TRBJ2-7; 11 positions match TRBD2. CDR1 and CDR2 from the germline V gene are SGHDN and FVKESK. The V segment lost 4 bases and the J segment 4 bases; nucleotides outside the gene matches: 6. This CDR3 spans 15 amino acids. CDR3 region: CASSPSGGRRYEQYF. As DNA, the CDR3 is TGTGCCAGCAGCCCTAGCGGGGGGAGGAGGTACGAGCAGTACTTC.

The CDR3 reads CASSDGTGAGLPSNEQFF. The CDR3 DNA sequence: TGTGCCAGCAGTGACGGGACAGGGGCCGGACTCCCCTCCAATGAGCAGTTCTTC. The rearrangement joins TRBV6-1 to TRBJ2-1, with 10 bases aligning to TRBD1. With 3 bases clipped from V and 6 bases from J, the junction kept 14 bases outside the gene matches. The CDR3 is 18 amino acids. CDR1 is MNHNS, CDR2 SASEGT, per germline.

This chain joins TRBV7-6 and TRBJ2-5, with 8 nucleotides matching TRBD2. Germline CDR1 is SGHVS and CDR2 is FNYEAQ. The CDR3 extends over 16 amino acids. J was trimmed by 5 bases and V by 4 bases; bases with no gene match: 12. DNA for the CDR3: TGTGCCAGCAGCTCGTCGGGAGGGGGGGCCAGGGAGACCCAGTACTTC. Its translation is CASSSSGGGARETQYF.

In DNA, the CDR3 is TGCAGCGTTGGGACAGGGACGGGGTATGGCTACACCTTC. Amino acid sequence: CSVGTGTGYGYTF. The rearrangement joins TRBV29-1 to TRBJ1-2, with 8 bases matching TRBD1. There are 13 residues in the CDR3. Germline values: CDR1 SQVTM, CDR2 ANQGSEA. J lost 5 bases, V lost 4 bases, and 6 bases had no gene match.

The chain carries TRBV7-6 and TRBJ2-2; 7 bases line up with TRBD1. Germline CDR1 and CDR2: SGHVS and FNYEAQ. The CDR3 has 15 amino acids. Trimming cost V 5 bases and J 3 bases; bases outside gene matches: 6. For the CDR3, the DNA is TGTGCCAGCAGCCGTCAGGGACAGCACACCGGGGAGCTGTTTTTT. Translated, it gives CASSRQGQHTGELFF.

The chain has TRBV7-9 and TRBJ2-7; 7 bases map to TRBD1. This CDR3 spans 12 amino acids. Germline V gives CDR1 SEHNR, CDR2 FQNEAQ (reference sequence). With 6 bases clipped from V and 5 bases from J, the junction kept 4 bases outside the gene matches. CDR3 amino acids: CASSHTGDEQYF. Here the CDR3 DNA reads TGTGCCAGCAGTCATACAGGGGACGAGCAGTACTTC.

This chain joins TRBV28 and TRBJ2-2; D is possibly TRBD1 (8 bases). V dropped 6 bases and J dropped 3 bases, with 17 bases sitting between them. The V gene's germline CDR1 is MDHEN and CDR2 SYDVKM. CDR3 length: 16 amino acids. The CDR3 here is CASSPGQGGYTGELFF. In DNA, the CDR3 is TGTGCCAGCAGCCCCGGACAGGGAGGGTACACCGGGGAGCTGTTTTTT.